A single sample gave rise to the 20 T cell receptor beta chains below, sequenced in a study of neurological immune-mediated disorders. TCRdb re-derived calls from the 5' RACE reads in MiXCR, one entry per CDR3 protein. The table lists 85,000 to 100,000 distinct CDR3 sequences, about 3.8% of them singletons. Material: PBMCs. Receptors were obtained from a young woman with multiple sclerosis.

At least ten counts were recorded for this clonotype. The J gene is TRBJ1-1, the V gene TRBV12-3 or TRBV12-4; D is unresolved. The V gene lost 3 bases and the J gene lost 1 base, with 3 bases spanning the gap. The CDR3 extends over 12 amino acids. Here the CDR3 DNA reads TGTGCCAGCAGTTTTGGGAACACTGAAGCTTTCTTT. Its protein product is CASSFGNTEAFF.

This clonotype showed up many times. This chain links TRBV4-1 with TRBJ1-2, with unresolved D. Trimming removed 0 bases from V and 3 bases from J, with 14 bases in between. The CDR3 consists of 16 residues. Germline V CDR1 and CDR2: MGHRA, YSYEKL. DNA for the CDR3: TGCGCCAGCAGCCAAGATCGTCCAGAAGGGTACTATGGCTACACCTTC. Translated: CASSQDRPEGYYGYTF.

Many counts were recorded for this clonotype. The chain combines TRBV5-1 with TRBJ2-1; D gene unclear. Trimming cost V 0 bases and J 10 bases, with 11 bases left between them. Germline CDR1 and CDR2: SGHRS and YFSETQ. The CDR3 runs 13 residues. The CDR3 loop reads CASSLAGDPEQFF. In nucleotides, the CDR3 is TGCGCCAGCAGCTTGGCCGGTGATCCCGAGCAGTTCTTC.

This clonotype was seen repeatedly, ten times or more. This chain joins TRBV4-1 and TRBJ2-5; 10 bases map to TRBD2. In germline, CDR1 is MGHRA, CDR2 YSYEKL. The CDR3 has 19 residues. The V segment lost 3 bases and the J segment 5 bases; nucleotides outside the gene matches: 18. CDR3 region: CASSQGGASGGLHGETQYF. The CDR3 DNA reads as TGCGCCAGCAGCCAGGGGGGGGCTAGCGGGGGCCTCCACGGGGAGACCCAGTACTTC.

Worth noting for this clonotype: A read error may explain this, as a much larger clone is one base away. The J gene is TRBJ1-2, the V gene TRBV19; D not certain. From germline, CDR1 is LNHDA and CDR2 SQIVND (reference sequence). The CDR3 spans 12 residues. Trimming shortened V by 4 bases and J by 13 bases, and 16 bases separated the two germline ends. The CDR3 coding sequence is TGTGCCAGTAGTACTAGGACGGGATCGGGCACCTTC. Amino acids: CASSTRTGSGTF.

This clonotype occurred a few times. The chain is built from TRBV7-8 and TRBJ1-5; 10 bases match TRBD1. Germline assignment: CDR1 SGHVS and CDR2 FQNEAQ. J lost 6 bases, V lost 5 bases, and 7 bases had no gene match. The CDR3 loop spans 15 amino acids. CDR3 sequence reads: CASSRDRGGGQPQHF. The CDR3 DNA sequence: TGTGCCAGCAGCCGGGACAGGGGAGGGGGTCAGCCCCAGCATTTT.

This clonotype appeared many times. The chain has TRBV10-3 and TRBJ2-7; tentative D call: TRBD2 (5 bases). The V gene's germline CDR1 is ENHRY and CDR2 SYGVKD. CDR3 length: 14 residues. Trimming shortened V by 8 bases and J by 2 bases, and 16 bases separated the two germline ends. The CDR3 sequence: CAISPPSGPYEQYF. The CDR3 nucleotides are TGTGCCATCTCCCCCCCCAGCGGCCCCTACGAGCAGTACTTC.

The table lists this clonotype with many counts. This chain connects TRBV7-8 to TRBJ1-5; D unresolved. The V gene lost 5 bases and the J gene lost 4 bases, with 15 bases spanning the gap. The germline CDR1 and CDR2 sequences are SGHVS and FQNEAQ. The CDR3 covers 15 residues. In DNA, the CDR3 is TGTGCCAGCAGCCCCGGACGGCTACCTAATCAGCCCCAGCATTTT. It yields the protein CASSPGRLPNQPQHF.

This clonotype was counted many times. J is TRBJ1-6 and V is TRBV20-1, with 7 bases lining up with TRBD1. The CDR3 loop spans 15 amino acids. V trimming: 4 bases; J trimming: 5 bases; junction bases outside the gene matches: 8. Germline CDR1 and CDR2: DFQATT and SNEGSKA (reference sequence). In DNA, the CDR3 is TGCAGTGCTACCGACAGGGAGGGAAATAATTCACCCCTCCACTTT. It is translated as CSATDREGNNSPLHF.

In its sample, this clonotype was seen many times. The chain uses TRBV7-6 and TRBJ2-7, with a tentative D call TRBD2 (5 bases). V was pared by 5 bases and J by 9 bases, with 14 bases between. The CDR3 contains 12 residues. CDR1 is SGHVS and CDR2 is FNYEAQ in the germline V gene. The CDR3 loop reads CASSQASGGQYF. Here the CDR3 DNA reads TGTGCCAGCAGCCAAGCCTCCGGAGGGCAGTACTTC.

This clonotype was observed many times. The gene calls are TRBV14 and TRBJ2-7; 7 bases agree with TRBD2. J gave up 3 bases and V 3 bases, and 5 bases lay outside the gene matches. Germline V gives CDR1 SGHDN, CDR2 FVKESK. This CDR3 is 14 amino acids long. CDR3 in amino acids: CASSQGTGGYEQYF. Here the CDR3 DNA reads TGTGCCAGCAGCCAGGGGACGGGGGGCTACGAGCAGTACTTC.

The sample holds many counts of this clonotype. The chain couples TRBV12-3 or TRBV12-4 to TRBJ2-3; 11 bases align to TRBD2. The ends lost 4 bases at V and 6 bases at J; junction bases unmatched: 9. CDR3 length: 16 amino acids. CDR3: CASSSSLAGVADTQYF. The CDR3 nucleotides read TGTGCCAGCAGTTCATCACTAGCGGGGGTGGCGGATACGCAGTATTTT.

CDR3 nucleotides: TGTGCCTGGCTTCACGAGGGGGGGGGCCGGAGTGAGCAGTTCTTC. It codes for CAWLHEGGGRSEQFF. V usage is TRBV30 and J usage is TRBJ2-1; D perhaps matches TRBD2 (7 bases). The CDR3 spans 15 residues. Germline V gene lookup returns CDR1 GTSNPN and CDR2 SVGIG (reference sequence). Trimming left V 5 bases short and J 9 bases short, with 23 bases between.

This clonotype was recorded a few times. The chain recombines TRBV20-1 with TRBJ2-5; D not certain. The CDR3 totals 10 residues. Trimming cost V 7 bases and J 2 bases, with 5 bases left between them. Germline V CDR1 and CDR2: DFQATT, SNEGSKA (reference sequence). The CDR3 here is CSGQQETQYF. The DNA for the CDR3 is TGCAGTGGTCAGCAAGAGACCCAGTACTTC.

The sample holds many counts of this clonotype. This chain joins TRBV27 and TRBJ2-2, with TRBD1 identical over 7 bases. The trim removed 6 bases at V and 5 bases at J, leaving 9 bases unmatched. The germline V gene encodes CDR1 MNHEY and CDR2 SMNVEV (reference sequence). The CDR3 covers 15 residues. CDR3 DNA sequence: TGTGCCAGCAGAGTACGGACAGGTCTTACCGGGGAGCTGTTTTTT. It translates to CASRVRTGLTGELFF.

This clonotype was recorded many times. This chain joins TRBV5-1 and TRBJ2-3; TRBD1 agrees at 8 bases. CDR3 length equals 15 residues. CDR1 is SGHRS and CDR2 is YFSETQ in the germline V gene. The trim removed 7 bases at V and 0 bases at J, leaving 7 bases unmatched. CDR3 loop: CASSPGDRSTDTQYF. Here the CDR3 DNA reads TGCGCCAGCTCCCCTGGGGACAGGAGCACAGATACGCAGTATTTT.

This clonotype came up many times. This sequence joins TRBV6-2 or TRBV6-3 and TRBJ2-7; 7 positions match TRBD2. This CDR3 is built from 14 residues. Germline trimming cut 1 base from V and 1 base from J; bases unmatched to any gene: 1. CDR1 is MNHEY, CDR2 SVGEGT, per germline. Written as DNA, the CDR3 is TGTGCCAGCAGTTACTTCGGGGGGTCCTACGAGCAGTACTTC. This translates into CASSYFGGSYEQYF.

This clonotype was found many times. J is TRBJ2-7 and V is TRBV20-1, with 15 bases lining up with TRBD2. This CDR3 region has 19 residues. V shed 6 bases and J 3 bases; nucleotides not matched to a gene: 18. Germline V gives CDR1 DFQATT, CDR2 SNEGSKA (reference sequence). The DNA for the CDR3 is TGCAGTGCCCTCCCCCCCGGACTAGCGGGGGGGTTATCAGGCTACGAGCAGTACTTC. Encoded protein: CSALPPGLAGGLSGYEQYF.

In this sample, this clonotype turned up many times. CDR3 residues: CSARRDSSQPQHF. The CDR3 DNA reads as TGCAGTGCTAGACGGGACTCTAGCCAGCCCCAGCATTTT. The J gene is TRBJ1-5, the V gene TRBV20-1, with TRBD1 as a possible D gene (5 bases). In germline, CDR1 is DFQATT, CDR2 SNEGSKA (reference sequence). The CDR3 totals 13 residues. The V end was cut by 2 bases, the J end by 7 bases, with 12 bases between.

The sample holds many counts of this clonotype. The V gene is TRBV12-3 or TRBV12-4, the J gene TRBJ2-3; 8 bases are a match to TRBD2. The ends lost 2 bases at V and 0 bases at J; junction bases unmatched: 1. The CDR3 is 15 amino acids. As DNA, the CDR3 is TGTGCCAGCAGTTTATTAGCGGGGAGCACAGATACGCAGTATTTT. Translating it yields CASSLLAGSTDTQYF.